What follows is one T cell receptor (beta chain) and its context. This entry belongs to a study of control samples from healthy donors and cancer patients. The method was immunoSEQ multiplex PCR; TCRdb's version includes in-frame clones alone and lacks a portion of them. Of 120,000 to 150,000 clones listed, about nine tenths are singletons. The source material was blood. This receptor was taken from a man aged 25-45 years in good health.

CDR3 nucleotides: TGTGCCAGCACATTGGGGCCCAGGGCGGGGCCCCCCGGGGAGCTGTTTTTT. Translation gives CASTLGPRAGPPGELFF. The gene calls are TRBV13 and TRBJ2-2, with a possible D match to TRBD2 (6 bases). The CDR3 has 17 amino acids. V was trimmed by 7 bases and J by 6 bases, leaving 24 bases between them. In germline, CDR1 is PRHDT, CDR2 FYEKMQ (reference sequence).